This T cell receptor beta chain appears in the sequencing data of a study of cytomegalovirus exposure and HLA in healthy donors. The study ran its PCR with 60 Vbeta and 13 Jbeta primers. The protocol was immunoSEQ multiplex PCR, while the TCRdb copy is restricted to in-frame clones and leaves out a portion. The data contain 100,000 to 150,000 clones, about 79% of them singletons. In regard to this clone: Its antigen is unknown.

Overall study results and limits: About 90% or about 30% of the time was how often most TCR beta V segments were productive, according to an earlier analysis. HLA alleles showed associations with fewer than 20,000 TCR beta sequences in a later analysis, at a 0.05 false discovery rate. Later analysis suggested most CMV-associated TCR beta chains were HLA-restricted.

Trimming removed 3 bases from V and 0 bases from J, with 9 bases in between. This CDR3 has 15 amino acids. The germline V gene has CDR1 SNHLY and CDR2 FYNNEI. The chain links TRBV2 to TRBJ1-5; maybe TRBD1 (5 bases). The specimen sequenced was PBMCs. The receptor was isolated from a man aged 18 to 29 in good health and CMV-seronegative. CDR3 DNA: TGTGCCAGCAGTGAGCAGGGCCCTAGCAATCAGCCCCAGCATTTT. It codes for CASSEQGPSNQPQHF.